The source of this TCR beta chain is a study of shared clonotypes between healthy human individuals. The protocol was immunoSEQ multiplex PCR, while the TCRdb copy is restricted to in-frame clones and leaves out a portion. There are roughly 650,000 clones in the sample; less than 98% occur only once, and around 0.058% lies in the top ten. Trimming shortened V by 0 bases and J by 4 bases, and 13 bases separated the two germline ends. The CDR3 runs to 15 residues. CDR1 is SGHRS, CDR2 YFSETQ, per germline. Study-wide results and caveats: Generation probabilities of non-shared clonotypes were lower (relative to those shared by all four donors). Several donors shared 4.5% to 6.5% of their naive CD4 clonotypes. Represented diversity (both genetic and exposure-history) was limited by the small number of donors.

This clone occurred once. Its antigen is unknown. The specimen sequenced was naive CD4+ T cells sorted from blood. This sample's subset: CD45RA+ positively selected. This rearrangement joins TRBV5-1 to TRBJ1-1, with no clear D. The receptor's source is a woman aged 25 to 39 in good health. The CDR3 nucleotides are TGCGCCAGCAGCTTGGGAGTGGAAATGGGCACTGAAGCTTTCTTT. This gives the protein CASSLGVEMGTEAFF. The full variable domain, its missing parts supplied by reference TRBV5-1 and TRBJ1-1, is KAGVTQTPRYLIKTRGQQVTLSCSPISGHRSVSWYQQTPGQGLQFLFEYFSETQRNKGNFPGRFSGRQFSNSRSEMNVSTLELGDSALYLCASSLGVEMGTEAFFGQGTRLTVV.